Listed below are T cell receptor beta chains from one sample, sequenced in a study of T cell responses to AZD1222 COVID-19 vaccine. Profiled with immunoSEQ multiplex PCR; TCRdb holds only in-frame clones, not every one. This sample has 150,000 or so clones; around 94% occur once, and the top ten carry 0.6% to 0.7%. The sequenced sample was peripheral blood, obtained on day 0 of AZD1222 vaccination. Source of these receptors: an adult in good health. Each CDR3 is given with its conserved first and last residue. D genes are given only for firm matches. Clone size, where shown, is once, few, many, or a class for clones that have expanded.

D gene	clone size	V gene	J gene	CDR3 DNA	CDR3 protein
TRBD1	-	TRBV28	TRBJ2-2	TGTGCCAGCAGTCTACAGGGGGCCGGGGAGCTGTTTTTT	CASSLQGAGELFF
TRBD1	-	TRBV25-1	TRBJ1-1	TGTGCCAGCAGTGACGGACAGGGGATGGGAGCTGAAGCTTTCTTT	CASSDGQGMGAEAFF
-	-	TRBV5-1	TRBJ2-2	TGCGCCAGCAGGTTTGATGAGGGAGTCCCCGGGGAGCTGTTTTTT	CASRFDEGVPGELFF
TRBD1	-	TRBV5-8	TRBJ2-3	TGTGCCAGCAGCTTGGGGGGACAGTACACAGATACGCAGTATTTT	CASSLGGQYTDTQYF
-	-	TRBV6-5	TRBJ2-1	TGTGCCAGCATTGGGGACGCCTACAATGAGCAGTTCTTC	CASIGDAYNEQFF
-	-	TRBV3-1/TRBV3-2	TRBJ2-2	TGTGCCAGCAGACGTGGAACCGGGGAGCTGTTTTTT	CASRRGTGELFF
-	-	TRBV28	TRBJ2-5	TGTGCCAGCACCCTCCTGACTGGGACCGAAGAGACCCAGTACTTC	CASTLLTGTEETQYF
TRBD1	-	TRBV2	TRBJ1-4	TGTGCCAGCAGCGGGACAGGCACTACGACTAATGAAAAACTGTTTTTT	CASSGTGTTTNEKLFF
-	-	TRBV29-1	TRBJ1-2	TGCAGCGTTGCCGATGGCTACACCTTC	CSVADGYTF
-	-	TRBV18	TRBJ1-1	TGTGCCAGCTCACCAGCGGGGAACACTGAAGCTTTCTTT	CASSPAGNTEAFF
-	-	TRBV15	TRBJ2-5	TGTGCCACCAGCAGAGTTATCACTCTCCAAGAGACCCAGTACTTC	CATSRVITLQETQYF
-	-	TRBV2	TRBJ2-1	TGTGCCAGCAGTTCGACTGGGGACAATGAGCAGTTCTTC	CASSSTGDNEQFF
-	-	TRBV7-9	TRBJ1-4	TGTGCCAGCAGCCCAGTTAAGGAAAAACTGTTTTTT	CASSPVKEKLFF
-	-	TRBV6-5	TRBJ2-7	TGTGCCAGCATTTCCGGGGGAAGCTCCTACGAGCAGTACTTC	CASISGGSSYEQYF
-	-	TRBV19	TRBJ1-1	TGTGCCAGTAGTCATCGTAGCACTGAAGCTTTCTTT	CASSHRSTEAFF
-	-	TRBV6-5	TRBJ1-2	TGTGCCACGCAACAAGATGTAGGGAATGGCTACACCTTC	CATQQDVGNGYTF
TRBD2	-	TRBV7-6	TRBJ2-1	TGTGCCAGCAGCTTAGGTGGCGCGGGAGGACACAATGAGCAGTTCTTC	CASSLGGAGGHNEQFF
TRBD1	-	TRBV28	TRBJ1-5	TGTGCCAGCAGTACCGGGACAGGGGCCGGTCAGCCCCAGCATTTT	CASSTGTGAGQPQHF
-	few	TRBV7-8	TRBJ1-2	TGTGCCAGCCGGGGACCAGCTAACTATGGCTACACCTTC	CASRGPANYGYTF
TRBD1	-	TRBV24-1	TRBJ2-3	TGTGCCACCAGTCTAACAGGGGGTCAAAGCACAGATACGCAGTATTTT	CATSLTGGQSTDTQYF
-	-	TRBV5-8	TRBJ1-2	TGTGCCAGCAGCTTGGAGTATGGCTACACCTTC	CASSLEYGYTF
-	-	TRBV19	TRBJ1-6	TGTGCCAGTAGAGGGGAGACTCCCAATTCACCCCTCCACTTT	CASRGETPNSPLHF
TRBD1	-	TRBV29-1	TRBJ1-2	TGCAGCGTTAAGGTCCGGGACAGGGCTTTCGGTGGCTACACCTTC	CSVKVRDRAFGGYTF
-	-	TRBV4-1	TRBJ2-7	TGCGCCAGCAGCCAAGGGGACTTACCTTACGAGCAGTACTTC	CASSQGDLPYEQYF
-	-	TRBV12-3/TRBV12-4	TRBJ2-2	TGTGCCAGCAGTTTAAGAAGTCCCGGGGAGCTGTTTTTT	CASSLRSPGELFF
-	-	TRBV11-2	TRBJ2-2	TGTGCCAGCAGCCCTATACAGGGTAACACCGGGGAGCTGTTTTTT	CASSPIQGNTGELFF
-	-	TRBV11-2	TRBJ1-4	TGTGCCAGCAGCTTATACGGCAGGGGTGGGGAAAAACTGTTTTTT	CASSLYGRGGEKLFF
-	-	TRBV20-1	TRBJ2-3	TGCAGTGCTGGAATAACAGATACGCAGTATTTT	CSAGITDTQYF
TRBD2	once	TRBV4-1	TRBJ2-2	TGCGCCAGCAGCCTTGTCGTGGTCCCACTAGCGGGAGAGGGTAACACCGGGGAGCTGTTTTTT	CASSLVVVPLAGEGNTGELFF
-	once	TRBV29-1	TRBJ2-7	TGCAGCGTTGAAGAGGGGGTCTACGAGCAGTACTTC	CSVEEGVYEQYF
-	-	TRBV11-3	TRBJ2-7	TGTGCCAGCAGCCAAGGTTGGGGATCCTACGAGCAGTACTTC	CASSQGWGSYEQYF
-	-	TRBV5-1	TRBJ2-2	TGCGCCAGCAGCCCAGCCGGCACCGGGGAGCTGTTTTTT	CASSPAGTGELFF
TRBD2	-	TRBV27	TRBJ2-7	TGTGCCAGCAGGACCTTCCACCCGGGACTAGCGGGAGACGAGCAGTACTTC	CASRTFHPGLAGDEQYF
TRBD1	few	TRBV5-6	TRBJ2-7	TGTGCCAGCAGCCCCGGGGACAGTGGCTCCTACGAGCAGTACTTC	CASSPGDSGSYEQYF
-	-	TRBV6-5	TRBJ1-6	TGTGCCAGCCTTGGGGGGTATAGTTCACCCCTCCACTTT	CASLGGYSSPLHF
TRBD1	-	TRBV19	TRBJ2-3	TGTGCCAGTAGTATAGATCCTGGGACAGGGGGCTCCCTCCCGCATTTT	CASSIDPGTGGSLPHF